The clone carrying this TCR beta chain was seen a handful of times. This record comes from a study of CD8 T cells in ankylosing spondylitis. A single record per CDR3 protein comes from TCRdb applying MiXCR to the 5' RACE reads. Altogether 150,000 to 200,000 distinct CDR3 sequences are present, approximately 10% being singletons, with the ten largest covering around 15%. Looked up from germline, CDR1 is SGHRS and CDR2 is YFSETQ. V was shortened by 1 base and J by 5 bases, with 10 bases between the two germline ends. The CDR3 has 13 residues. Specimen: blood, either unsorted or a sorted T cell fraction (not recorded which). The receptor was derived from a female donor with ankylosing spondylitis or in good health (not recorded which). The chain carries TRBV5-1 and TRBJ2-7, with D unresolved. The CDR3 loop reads CASSLNRYDEQYF. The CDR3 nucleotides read TGCGCCAGCAGCTTGAACAGATACGACGAGCAGTACTTC.